This T cell receptor beta chain appears in the sequencing data of a study of CD8 T cells in ankylosing spondylitis. Overall study findings and caveats: Reports say disease-linked clones showed up significantly more in matched ankylosing spondylitis synovial fluid. Peripheral blood samples showed relatively rare disease-linked clones, and these clones were CD8+. Characteristic of ankylosing spondylitis blood, it appeared, was a TCR beta motif comprising about eight highly homologous variants. Earlier literature documents some of the motif variants in reactive arthritis synovial fluid and blood.

In the case of this clonotype: Antigen specificity is unknown.

Quantitative molecular-barcoded 5'-RACE generated the TCR beta libraries. Via MiXCR, TCRdb re-called the 5' RACE reads, giving one row per CDR3 protein. The table lists about 420,000 distinct CDR3 sequences, about a fifth of them singletons. This CDR3 region has 13 residues. The germline CDR1 and CDR2 sequences are SEHNR and FQNEAQ (reference sequence). V dropped 1 base and J dropped 7 bases, with 8 bases sitting between them. The chain couples TRBV7-9 to TRBJ1-5, with D unresolved. The source is a male donor with ankylosing spondylitis. Sequencing input: blood, either unsorted or a sorted T cell fraction (not recorded which). In DNA, the CDR3 is TGTGCCAGCAGCTTAGGGCCGGTCCAGCCCCAGCATTTT. Residues: CASSLGPVQPQHF.